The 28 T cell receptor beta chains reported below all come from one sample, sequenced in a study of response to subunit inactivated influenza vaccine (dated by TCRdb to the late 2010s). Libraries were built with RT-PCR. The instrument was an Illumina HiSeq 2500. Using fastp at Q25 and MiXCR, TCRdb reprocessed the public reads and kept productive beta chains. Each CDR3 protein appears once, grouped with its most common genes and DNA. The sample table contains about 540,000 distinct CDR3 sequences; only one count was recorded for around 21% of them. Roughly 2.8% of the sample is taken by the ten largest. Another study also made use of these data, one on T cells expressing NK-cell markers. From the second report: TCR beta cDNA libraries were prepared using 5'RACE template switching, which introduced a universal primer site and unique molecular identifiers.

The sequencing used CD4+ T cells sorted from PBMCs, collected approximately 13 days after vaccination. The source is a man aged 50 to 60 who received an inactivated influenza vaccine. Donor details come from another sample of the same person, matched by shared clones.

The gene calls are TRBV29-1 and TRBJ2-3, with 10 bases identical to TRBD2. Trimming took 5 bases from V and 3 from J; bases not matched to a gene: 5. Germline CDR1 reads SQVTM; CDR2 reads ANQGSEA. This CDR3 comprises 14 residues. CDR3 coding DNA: TGCAGCGTTTCACCGGGACTAGCGACAGATACGCAGTATTTT. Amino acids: CSVSPGLATDTQYF.

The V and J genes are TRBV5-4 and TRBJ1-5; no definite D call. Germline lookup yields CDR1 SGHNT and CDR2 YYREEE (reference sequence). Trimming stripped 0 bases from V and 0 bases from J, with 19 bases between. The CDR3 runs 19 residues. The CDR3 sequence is CASSLDCVRRKASNQPQHF. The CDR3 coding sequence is TGTGCCAGCAGCTTGGATTGCGTACGACGTAAGGCTAGCAATCAGCCCCAGCATTTT.

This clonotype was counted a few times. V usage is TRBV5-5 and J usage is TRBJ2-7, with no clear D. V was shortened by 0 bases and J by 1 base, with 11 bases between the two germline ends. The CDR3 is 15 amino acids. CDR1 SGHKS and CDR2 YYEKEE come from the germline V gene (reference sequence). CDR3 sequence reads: CASSLVFQKSYEQYF. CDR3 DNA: TGTGCCAGCAGCTTGGTTTTCCAGAAATCCTACGAGCAGTACTTC.

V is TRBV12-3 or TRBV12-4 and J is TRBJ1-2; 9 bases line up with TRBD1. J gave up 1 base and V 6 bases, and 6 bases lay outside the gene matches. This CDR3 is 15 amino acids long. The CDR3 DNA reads TGTGCCAGCAGAGACCCGGGACAGGGTAACTATGGCTACACCTTC. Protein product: CASRDPGQGNYGYTF.

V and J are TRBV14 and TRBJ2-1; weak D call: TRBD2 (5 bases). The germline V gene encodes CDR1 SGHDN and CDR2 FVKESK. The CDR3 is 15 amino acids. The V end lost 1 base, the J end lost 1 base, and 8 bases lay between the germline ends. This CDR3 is CASSQGLTSYNEQFF. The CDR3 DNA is TGTGCCAGCAGCCAAGGACTAACTTCCTACAATGAGCAGTTCTTC.

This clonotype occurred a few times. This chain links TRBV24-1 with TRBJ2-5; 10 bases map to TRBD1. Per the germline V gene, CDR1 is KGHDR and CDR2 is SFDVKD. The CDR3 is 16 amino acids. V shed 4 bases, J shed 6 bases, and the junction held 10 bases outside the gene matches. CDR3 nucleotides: TGTGCCACCAGTGAATCCGGGGGACAGGGGTTGAAGACCCAGTACTTC. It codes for CATSESGGQGLKTQYF.

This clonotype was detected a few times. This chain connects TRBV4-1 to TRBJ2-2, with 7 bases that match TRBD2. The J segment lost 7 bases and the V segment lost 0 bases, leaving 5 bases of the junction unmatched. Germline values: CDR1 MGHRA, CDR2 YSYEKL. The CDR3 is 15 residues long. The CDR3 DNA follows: TGCGCCAGCAGCCAAGATGGGGAGGGGATCGGGGAGCTGTTTTTT. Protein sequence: CASSQDGEGIGELFF.

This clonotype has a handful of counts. The CDR3 region is CASSYSRGWDTQYF. The CDR3 DNA sequence: TGTGCCAGCAGTTACTCGAGAGGGTGGGATACGCAGTATTTT. V and J are TRBV6-5 and TRBJ2-3; a weak D match, TRBD2 (5 bases). Germline assignment: CDR1 MNHEY and CDR2 SVGAGI. This CDR3 has 14 residues. Trimming took 0 bases from V and 6 from J, leaving 10 bases between them.

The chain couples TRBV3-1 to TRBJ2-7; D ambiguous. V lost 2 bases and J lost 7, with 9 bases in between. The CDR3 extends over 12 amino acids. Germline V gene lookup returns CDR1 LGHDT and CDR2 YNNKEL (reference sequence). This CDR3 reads CASSQSETEQYF. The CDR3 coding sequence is TGTGCCAGCAGCCAAAGCGAGACGGAGCAGTACTTC.

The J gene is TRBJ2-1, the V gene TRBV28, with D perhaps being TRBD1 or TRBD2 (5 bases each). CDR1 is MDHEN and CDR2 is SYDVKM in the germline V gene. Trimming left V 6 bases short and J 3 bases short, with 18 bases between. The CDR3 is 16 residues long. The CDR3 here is CASRPRDAARYNEQFF. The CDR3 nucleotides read TGTGCCAGCAGGCCCCGGGACGCCGCGCGCTACAATGAGCAGTTCTTC.

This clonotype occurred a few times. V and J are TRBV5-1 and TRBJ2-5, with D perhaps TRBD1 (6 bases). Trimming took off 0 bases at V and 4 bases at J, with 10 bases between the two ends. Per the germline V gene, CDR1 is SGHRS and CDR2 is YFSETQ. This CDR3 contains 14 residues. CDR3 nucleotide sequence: TGCGCCAGCAGCTTGGCCGCGGACAGAGAGACCCAGTACTTC. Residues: CASSLAADRETQYF.

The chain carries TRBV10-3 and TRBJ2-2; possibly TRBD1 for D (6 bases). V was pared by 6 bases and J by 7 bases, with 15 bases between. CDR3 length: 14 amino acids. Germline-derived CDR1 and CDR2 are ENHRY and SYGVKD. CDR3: CAIRSRGDSGELFF. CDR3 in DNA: TGTGCCATCAGGTCCAGGGGAGATAGCGGGGAGCTGTTTTTT.

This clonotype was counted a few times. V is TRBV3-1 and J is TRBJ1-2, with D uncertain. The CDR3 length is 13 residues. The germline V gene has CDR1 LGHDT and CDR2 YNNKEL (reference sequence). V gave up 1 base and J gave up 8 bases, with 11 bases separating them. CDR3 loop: CASSQGSFLGYTF. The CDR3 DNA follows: TGTGCCAGCAGCCAAGGGTCCTTTTTGGGCTACACCTTC.

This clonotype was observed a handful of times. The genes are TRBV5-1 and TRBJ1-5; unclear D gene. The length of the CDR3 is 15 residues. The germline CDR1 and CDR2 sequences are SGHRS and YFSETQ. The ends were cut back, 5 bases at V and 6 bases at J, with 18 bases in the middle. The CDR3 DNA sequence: TGCGCCAGCAGACCGGACCCGCTATCAGGTCAGCCCCAGCATTTT. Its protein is CASRPDPLSGQPQHF.

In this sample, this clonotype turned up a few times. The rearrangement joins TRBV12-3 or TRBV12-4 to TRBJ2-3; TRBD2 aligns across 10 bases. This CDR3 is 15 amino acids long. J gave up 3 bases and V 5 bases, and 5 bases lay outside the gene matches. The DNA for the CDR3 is TGTGCCAGCAGTATCGGACTAGCGGCAACAGATACGCAGTATTTT. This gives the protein CASSIGLAATDTQYF.

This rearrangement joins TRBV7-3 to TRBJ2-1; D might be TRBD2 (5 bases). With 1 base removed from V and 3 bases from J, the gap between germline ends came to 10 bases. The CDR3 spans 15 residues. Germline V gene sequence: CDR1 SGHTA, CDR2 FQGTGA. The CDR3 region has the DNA TGTGCCAGCAGCTTAAGTCTAGCAGTCTACAATGAGCAGTTCTTC. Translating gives CASSLSLAVYNEQFF.

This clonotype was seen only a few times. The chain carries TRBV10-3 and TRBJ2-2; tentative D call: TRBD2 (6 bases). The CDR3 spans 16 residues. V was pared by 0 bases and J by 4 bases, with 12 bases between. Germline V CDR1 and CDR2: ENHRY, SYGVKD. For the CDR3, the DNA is TGTGCCATCAGTGAGTCCGGGACTCTAGTCACCGGGGAGCTGTTTTTT. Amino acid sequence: CAISESGTLVTGELFF.

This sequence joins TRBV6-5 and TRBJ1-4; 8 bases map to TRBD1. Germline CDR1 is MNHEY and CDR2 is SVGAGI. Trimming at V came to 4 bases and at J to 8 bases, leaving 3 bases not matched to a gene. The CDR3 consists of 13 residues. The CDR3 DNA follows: TGTGCCAGCAGTTCGACAGGGGTCGAAAAACTGTTTTTT. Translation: CASSSTGVEKLFF.

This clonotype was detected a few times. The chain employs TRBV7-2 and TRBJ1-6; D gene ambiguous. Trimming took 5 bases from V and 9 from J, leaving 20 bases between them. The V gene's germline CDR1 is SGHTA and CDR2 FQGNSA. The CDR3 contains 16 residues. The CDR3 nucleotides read TGTGCCAGCAGCAAAGATGGGTCCGCGCCTGGTTCACCCCTCCACTTT. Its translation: CASSKDGSAPGSPLHF.

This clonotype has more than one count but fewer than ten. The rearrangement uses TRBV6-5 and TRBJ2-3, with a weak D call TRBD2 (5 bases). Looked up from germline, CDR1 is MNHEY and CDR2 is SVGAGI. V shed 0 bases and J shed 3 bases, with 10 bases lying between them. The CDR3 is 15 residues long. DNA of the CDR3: TGTGCCAGCAGTTACTCTGGGAGACCTACAGATACGCAGTATTTT. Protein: CASSYSGRPTDTQYF.

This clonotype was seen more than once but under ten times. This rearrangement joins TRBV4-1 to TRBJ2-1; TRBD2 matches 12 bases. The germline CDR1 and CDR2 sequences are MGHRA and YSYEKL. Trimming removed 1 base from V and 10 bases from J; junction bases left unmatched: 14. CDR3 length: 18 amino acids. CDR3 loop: CASSQVLLLAGGNGEQFF. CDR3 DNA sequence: TGCGCCAGCAGCCAAGTTTTACTACTAGCGGGAGGCAATGGGGAGCAGTTCTTC.

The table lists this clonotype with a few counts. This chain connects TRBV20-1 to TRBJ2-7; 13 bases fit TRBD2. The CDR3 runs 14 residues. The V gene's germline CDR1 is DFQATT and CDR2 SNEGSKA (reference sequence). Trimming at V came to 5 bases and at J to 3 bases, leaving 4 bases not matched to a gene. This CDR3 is CSAPRTSGSYEQYF. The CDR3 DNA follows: TGCAGTGCTCCTCGGACTAGCGGGAGCTACGAGCAGTACTTC.

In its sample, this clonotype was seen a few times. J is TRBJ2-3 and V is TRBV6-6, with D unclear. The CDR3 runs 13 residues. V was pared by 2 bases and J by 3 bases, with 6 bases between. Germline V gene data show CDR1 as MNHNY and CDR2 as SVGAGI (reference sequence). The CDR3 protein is CASSYVGTDTQYF. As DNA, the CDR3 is TGTGCCAGCAGTTACGTCGGAACAGATACGCAGTATTTT.

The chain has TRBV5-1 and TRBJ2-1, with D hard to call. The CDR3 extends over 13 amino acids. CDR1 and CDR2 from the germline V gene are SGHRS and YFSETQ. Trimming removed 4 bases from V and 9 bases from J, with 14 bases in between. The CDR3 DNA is TGCGCCAGCAGCCCCCTTAGTTGGATTGAGCAGTTCTTC. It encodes CASSPLSWIEQFF. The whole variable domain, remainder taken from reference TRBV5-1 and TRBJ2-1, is KAGVTQTPRYLIKTRGQQVTLSCSPISGHRSVSWYQQTPGQGLQFLFEYFSETQRNKGNFPGRFSGRQFSNSRSEMNVSTLELGDSALYLCASSPLSWIEQFFGPGTRLTVL.

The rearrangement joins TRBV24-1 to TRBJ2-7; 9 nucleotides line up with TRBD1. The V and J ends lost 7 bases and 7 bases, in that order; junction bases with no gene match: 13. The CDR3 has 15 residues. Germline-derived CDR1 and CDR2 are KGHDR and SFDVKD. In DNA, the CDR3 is TGTGCCACCAGAAACAACCGGGACAGGGTGCTAGAGCAGTACTTC. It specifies CATRNNRDRVLEQYF.

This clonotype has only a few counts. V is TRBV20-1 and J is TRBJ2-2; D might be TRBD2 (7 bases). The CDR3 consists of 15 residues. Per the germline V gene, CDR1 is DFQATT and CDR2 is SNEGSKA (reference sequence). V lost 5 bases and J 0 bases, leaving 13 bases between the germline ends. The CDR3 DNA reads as TGCAGTGCTGGGGGCGGGGGCGCGAACACCGGGGAGCTGTTTTTT. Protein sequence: CSAGGGGANTGELFF.

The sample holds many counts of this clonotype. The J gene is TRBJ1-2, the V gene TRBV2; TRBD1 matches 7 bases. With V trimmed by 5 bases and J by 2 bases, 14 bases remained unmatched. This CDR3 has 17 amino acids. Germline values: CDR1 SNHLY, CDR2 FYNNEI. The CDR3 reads CASSSLPTGTANYGYTF. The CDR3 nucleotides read TGTGCCAGCAGTTCGCTCCCGACCGGGACAGCAAACTATGGCTACACCTTC.

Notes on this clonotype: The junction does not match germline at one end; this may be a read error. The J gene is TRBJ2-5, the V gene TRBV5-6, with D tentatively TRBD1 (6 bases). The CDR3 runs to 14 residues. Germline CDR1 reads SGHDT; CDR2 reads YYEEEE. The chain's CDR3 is CASSQPGGPEAQYF. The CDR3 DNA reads TGTGCCAGCAGCCAACCTGGGGGCCCAGAGGCCCAGTACTTC.